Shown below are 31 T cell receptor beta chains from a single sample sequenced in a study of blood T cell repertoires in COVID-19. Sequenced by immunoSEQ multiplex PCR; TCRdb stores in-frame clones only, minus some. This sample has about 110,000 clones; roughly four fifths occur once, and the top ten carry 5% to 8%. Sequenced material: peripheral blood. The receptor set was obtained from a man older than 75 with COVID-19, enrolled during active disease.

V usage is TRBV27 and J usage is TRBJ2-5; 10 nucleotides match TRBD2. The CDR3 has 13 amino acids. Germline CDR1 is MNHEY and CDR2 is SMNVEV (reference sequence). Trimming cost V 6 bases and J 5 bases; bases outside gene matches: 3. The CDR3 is CASRIAGGETQYF. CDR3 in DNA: TGTGCCAGCAGGATAGCGGGAGGCGAGACCCAGTACTTC.

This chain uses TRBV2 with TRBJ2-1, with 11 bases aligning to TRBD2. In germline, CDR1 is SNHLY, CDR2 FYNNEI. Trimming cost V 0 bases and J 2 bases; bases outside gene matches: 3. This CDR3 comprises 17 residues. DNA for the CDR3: TGTGCCAGCAGTGAAGCCCGGGGACTAGCGGCCTACAATGAGCAGTTCTTC. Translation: CASSEARGLAAYNEQFF.

This CDR3 reads CASSVTGSGNTIYF. In DNA form, the CDR3 reads TGTGCCAGCAGCGTTACAGGCTCCGGAAACACCATATATTTT. This chain uses TRBV9 with TRBJ1-3; possible D gene TRBD1, 5 bases. This CDR3 has 14 amino acids. The germline V gene encodes CDR1 SGDLS and CDR2 YYNGEE. V lost 2 bases and J lost 4, with 10 bases in between.

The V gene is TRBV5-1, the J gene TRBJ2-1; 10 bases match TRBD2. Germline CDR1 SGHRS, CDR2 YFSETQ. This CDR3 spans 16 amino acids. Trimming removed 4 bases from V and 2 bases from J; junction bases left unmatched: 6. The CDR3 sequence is CASSPRTSGAYNEQFF. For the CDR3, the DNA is TGCGCCAGCAGCCCCCGGACTAGCGGAGCCTACAATGAGCAGTTCTTC.

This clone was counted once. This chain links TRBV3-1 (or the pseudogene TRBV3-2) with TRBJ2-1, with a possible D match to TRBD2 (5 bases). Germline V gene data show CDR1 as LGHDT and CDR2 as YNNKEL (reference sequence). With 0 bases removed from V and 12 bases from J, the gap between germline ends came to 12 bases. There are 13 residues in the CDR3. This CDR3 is CASSQDRRSWQFF. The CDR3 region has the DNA TGTGCCAGCAGCCAAGATAGGAGGAGTTGGCAGTTCTTC.

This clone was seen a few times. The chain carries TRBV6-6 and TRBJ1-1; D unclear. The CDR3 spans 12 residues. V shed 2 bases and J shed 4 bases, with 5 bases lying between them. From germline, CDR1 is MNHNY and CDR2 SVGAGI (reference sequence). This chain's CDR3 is CASSYERTEAFF. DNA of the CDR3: TGTGCCAGCAGTTACGAGCGCACTGAAGCTTTCTTT.

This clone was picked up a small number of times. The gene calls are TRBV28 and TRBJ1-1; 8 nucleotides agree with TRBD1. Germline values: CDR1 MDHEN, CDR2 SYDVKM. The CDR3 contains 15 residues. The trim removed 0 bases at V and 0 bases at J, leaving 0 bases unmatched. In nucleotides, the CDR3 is TGTGCCAGCAGTTTATGGACAGGGGTGAACACTGAAGCTTTCTTT. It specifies CASSLWTGVNTEAFF. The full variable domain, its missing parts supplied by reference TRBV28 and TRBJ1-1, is DVKVTQSSRYLVKRTGEKVFLECVQDMDHENMFWYRQDPGLGLRLIYFSYDVKMKEKGDIPEGYSVSREKKERFSLILESASTNQTSMYLCASSLWTGVNTEAFFGQGTRLTVV.

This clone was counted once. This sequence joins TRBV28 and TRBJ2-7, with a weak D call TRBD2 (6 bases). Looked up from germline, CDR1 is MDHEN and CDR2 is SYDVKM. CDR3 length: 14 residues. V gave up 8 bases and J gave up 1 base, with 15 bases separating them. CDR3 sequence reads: CASCPSALSYEQYF. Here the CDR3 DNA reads TGTGCCAGCTGCCCTAGCGCACTGTCCTACGAGCAGTACTTC.

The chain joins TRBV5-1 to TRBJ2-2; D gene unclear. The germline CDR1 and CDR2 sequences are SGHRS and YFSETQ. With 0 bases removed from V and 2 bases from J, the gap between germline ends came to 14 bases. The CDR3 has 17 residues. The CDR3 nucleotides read TGCGCCAGCAGCTTGGCCTCAGGAACAACCAACACCGGGGAGCTGTTTTTT. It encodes CASSLASGTTNTGELFF.

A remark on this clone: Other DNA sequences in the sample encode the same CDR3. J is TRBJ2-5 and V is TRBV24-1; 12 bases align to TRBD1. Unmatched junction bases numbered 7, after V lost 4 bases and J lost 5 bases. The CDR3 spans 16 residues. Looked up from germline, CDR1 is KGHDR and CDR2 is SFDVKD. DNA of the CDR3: TGTGCCACCAGTGACCCCGGGACAGGGGGCGGGGAGACCCAGTACTTC. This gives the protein CATSDPGTGGGETQYF.

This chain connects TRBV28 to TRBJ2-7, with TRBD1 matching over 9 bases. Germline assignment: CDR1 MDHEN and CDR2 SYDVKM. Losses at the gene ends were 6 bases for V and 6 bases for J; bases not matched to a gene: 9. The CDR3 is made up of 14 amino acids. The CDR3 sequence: CASSTGTGSGEQYF. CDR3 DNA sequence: TGTGCCAGCAGCACCGGGACAGGGTCAGGCGAGCAGTACTTC.

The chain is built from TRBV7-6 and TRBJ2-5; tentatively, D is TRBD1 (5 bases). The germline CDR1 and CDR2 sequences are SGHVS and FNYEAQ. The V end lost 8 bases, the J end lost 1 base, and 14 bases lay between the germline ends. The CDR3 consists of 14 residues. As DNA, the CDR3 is TGTGCCAGCTCCCAGGGTATGGGCCAAGAGACCCAGTACTTC. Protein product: CASSQGMGQETQYF. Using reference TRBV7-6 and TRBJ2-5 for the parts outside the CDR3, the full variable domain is GAGVSQSPRYKVTKRGQDVALRCDPISGHVSLYWYRQALGQGPEFLTYFNYEAQQDKSGLPNDRFSAERPEGSISTLTIQRTEQRDSAMYRCASSQGMGQETQYFGPGTRLLVL.

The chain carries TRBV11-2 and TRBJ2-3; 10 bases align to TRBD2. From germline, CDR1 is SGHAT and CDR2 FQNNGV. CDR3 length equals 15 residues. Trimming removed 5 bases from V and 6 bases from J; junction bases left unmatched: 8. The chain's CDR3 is CASSVKREGRDTQYF. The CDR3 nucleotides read TGTGCCAGCAGCGTTAAGCGGGAGGGCCGGGATACGCAGTATTTT.

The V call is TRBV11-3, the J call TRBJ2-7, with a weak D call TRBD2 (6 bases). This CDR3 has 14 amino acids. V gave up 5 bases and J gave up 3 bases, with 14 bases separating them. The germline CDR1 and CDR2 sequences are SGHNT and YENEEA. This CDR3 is CASSHRNGSYEQYF. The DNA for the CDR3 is TGTGCCAGCAGCCACCGTAACGGGAGCTACGAGCAGTACTTC.

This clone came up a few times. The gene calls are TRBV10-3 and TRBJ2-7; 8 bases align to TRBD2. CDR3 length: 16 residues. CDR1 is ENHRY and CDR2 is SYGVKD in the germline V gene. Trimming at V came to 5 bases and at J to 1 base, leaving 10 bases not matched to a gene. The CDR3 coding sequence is TGTGCCATCAGTTACCCCGCGGCTAGCGGGTCCTACGAGCAGTACTTC. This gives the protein CAISYPAASGSYEQYF.

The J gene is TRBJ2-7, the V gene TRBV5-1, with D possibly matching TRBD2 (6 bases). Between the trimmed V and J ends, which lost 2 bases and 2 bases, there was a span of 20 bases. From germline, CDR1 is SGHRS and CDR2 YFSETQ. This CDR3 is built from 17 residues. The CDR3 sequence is CASSFSPQSGPTYEQYF. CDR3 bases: TGCGCCAGCAGCTTTTCCCCGCAGAGCGGGCCGACCTACGAGCAGTACTTC.

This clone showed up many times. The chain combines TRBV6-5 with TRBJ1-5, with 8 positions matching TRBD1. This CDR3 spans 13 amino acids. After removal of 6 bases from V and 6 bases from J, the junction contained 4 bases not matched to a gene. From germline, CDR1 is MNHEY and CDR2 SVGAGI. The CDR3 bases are TGTGCCAGCAGCTCAGGGGGCGGTCAGCCCCAGCATTTT. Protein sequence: CASSSGGGQPQHF.

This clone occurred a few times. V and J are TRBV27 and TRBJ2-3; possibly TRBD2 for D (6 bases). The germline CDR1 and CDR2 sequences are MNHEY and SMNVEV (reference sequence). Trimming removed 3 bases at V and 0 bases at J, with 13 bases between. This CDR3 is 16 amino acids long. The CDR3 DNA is TGTGCCAGCAGTTTGGGGAATGGAGGGAGCACAGATACGCAGTATTTT. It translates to CASSLGNGGSTDTQYF.

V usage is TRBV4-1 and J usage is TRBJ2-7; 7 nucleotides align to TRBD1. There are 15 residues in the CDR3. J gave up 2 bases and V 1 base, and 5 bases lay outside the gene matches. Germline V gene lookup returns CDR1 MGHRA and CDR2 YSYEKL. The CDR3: CASSQGDRVTYEQYF. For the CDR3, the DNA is TGCGCCAGCAGCCAAGGAGACAGGGTCACCTACGAGCAGTACTTC.

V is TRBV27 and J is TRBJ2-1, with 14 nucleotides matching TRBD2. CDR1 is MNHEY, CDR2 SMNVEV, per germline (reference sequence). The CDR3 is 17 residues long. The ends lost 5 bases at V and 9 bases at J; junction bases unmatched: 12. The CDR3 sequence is CASSLLGTSGGLLEQFF. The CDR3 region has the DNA TGTGCCAGCAGTCTCCTCGGGACTAGCGGGGGATTACTTGAGCAGTTCTTC.

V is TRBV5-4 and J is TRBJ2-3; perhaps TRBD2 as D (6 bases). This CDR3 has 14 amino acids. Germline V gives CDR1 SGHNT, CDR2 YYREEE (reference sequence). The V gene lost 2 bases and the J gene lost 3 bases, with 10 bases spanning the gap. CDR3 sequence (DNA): TGTGCCAGCAGCTTACGGGGGTTAACAGATACGCAGTATTTT. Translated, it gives CASSLRGLTDTQYF.

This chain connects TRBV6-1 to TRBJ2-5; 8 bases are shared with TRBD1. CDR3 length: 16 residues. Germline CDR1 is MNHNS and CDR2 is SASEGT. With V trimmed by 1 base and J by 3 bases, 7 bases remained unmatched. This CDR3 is CASSEGWVDREETQYF. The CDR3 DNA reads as TGTGCCAGCAGTGAAGGGTGGGTGGACAGGGAAGAGACCCAGTACTTC.

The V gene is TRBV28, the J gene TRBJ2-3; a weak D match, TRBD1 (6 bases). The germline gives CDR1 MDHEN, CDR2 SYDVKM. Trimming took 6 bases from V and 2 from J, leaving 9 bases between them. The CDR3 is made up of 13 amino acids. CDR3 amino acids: CASRKGVTDTQYF. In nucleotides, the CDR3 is TGTGCCAGCAGAAAGGGGGTCACAGATACGCAGTATTTT.

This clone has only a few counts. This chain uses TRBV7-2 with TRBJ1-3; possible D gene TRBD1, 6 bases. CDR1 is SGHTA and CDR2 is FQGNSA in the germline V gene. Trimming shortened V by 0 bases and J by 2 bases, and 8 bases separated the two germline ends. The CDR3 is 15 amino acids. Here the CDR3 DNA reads TGTGCCAGCAGCTTAGCGCACAGGGCTGGAAACACCATATATTTT. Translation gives CASSLAHRAGNTIYF.

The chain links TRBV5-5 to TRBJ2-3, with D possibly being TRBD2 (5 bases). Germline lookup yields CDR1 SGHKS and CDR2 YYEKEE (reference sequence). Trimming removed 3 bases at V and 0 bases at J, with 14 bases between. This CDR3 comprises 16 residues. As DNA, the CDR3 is TGTGCCAGCAGCTCGAGAGGGAGTCCTAGCACAGATACGCAGTATTTT. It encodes CASSSRGSPSTDTQYF.

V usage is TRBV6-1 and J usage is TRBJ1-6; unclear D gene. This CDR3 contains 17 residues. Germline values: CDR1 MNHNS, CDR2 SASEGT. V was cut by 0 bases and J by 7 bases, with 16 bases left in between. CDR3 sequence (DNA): TGTGCCAGCAGTGAAGCTCAGGCGGGCCCCGCGAATTCACCCCTCCACTTT. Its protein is CASSEAQAGPANSPLHF.

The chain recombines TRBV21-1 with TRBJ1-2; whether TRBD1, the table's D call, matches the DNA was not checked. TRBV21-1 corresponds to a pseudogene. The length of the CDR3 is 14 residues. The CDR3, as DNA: TGTGCCAGCAGCAATTCGACAGCCAACTATGGCTACACCTTC. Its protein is CASSNSTANYGYTF.

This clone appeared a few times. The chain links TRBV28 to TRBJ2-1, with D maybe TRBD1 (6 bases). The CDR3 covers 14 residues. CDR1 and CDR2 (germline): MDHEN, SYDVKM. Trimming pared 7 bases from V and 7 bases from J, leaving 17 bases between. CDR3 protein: CASKGGISENEQFF. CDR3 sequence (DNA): TGTGCCAGCAAAGGGGGAATTAGCGAAAATGAGCAGTTCTTC.

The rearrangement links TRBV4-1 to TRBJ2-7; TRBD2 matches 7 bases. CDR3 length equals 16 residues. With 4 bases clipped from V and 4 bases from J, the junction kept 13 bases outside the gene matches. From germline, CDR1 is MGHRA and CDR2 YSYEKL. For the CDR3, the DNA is TGCGCCAGCAGCCCCCTCCGAGCCAGCGGGAAATACGAGCAGTACTTC. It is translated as CASSPLRASGKYEQYF.

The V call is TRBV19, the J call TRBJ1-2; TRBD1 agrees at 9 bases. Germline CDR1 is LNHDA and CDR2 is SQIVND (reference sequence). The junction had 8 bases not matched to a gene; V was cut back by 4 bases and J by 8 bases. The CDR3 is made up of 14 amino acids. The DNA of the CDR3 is TGTGCCAGTAGTACCCGGGACAGGGAGCTCGGCTACACCTTC. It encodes CASSTRDRELGYTF.

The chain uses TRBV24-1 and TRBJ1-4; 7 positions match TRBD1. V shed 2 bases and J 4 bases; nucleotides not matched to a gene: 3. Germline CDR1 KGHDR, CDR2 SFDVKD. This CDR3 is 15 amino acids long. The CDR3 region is CATSDSGQLNEKLFF. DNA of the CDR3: TGTGCCACCAGTGATTCGGGACAGCTTAATGAAAAACTGTTTTTT.